This TCR beta chain was captured in a study of T cell responses to AZD1222 COVID-19 vaccine. About the study: Analysis merged second doses at about 4 or about 12 weeks. Study-wide findings and caveats: With two AZD1222 doses given, Spike-specific TCR breadth and depth both rose. Among those given AZD1222, only five or six were seropositive at baseline.

Libraries were prepared by immunoSEQ multiplex PCR; TCRdb keeps only in-frame clonotypes and omits some of them. The sample lists some 120,000 clones, approximately 84% seen once, with around 7% in the top ten. Trimming shortened V by 3 bases and J by 1 base, and 9 bases separated the two germline ends. Germline CDR1 is MNHEY and CDR2 is SMNVEV (reference sequence). This CDR3 region has 14 residues. About this clone: Its matching antigen is unknown.

This rearrangement joins TRBV27 to TRBJ1-1; unclear D gene. The TCR originated in an adult in good health. Sequencing used peripheral blood, obtained on day 0 of AZD1222 vaccination. The CDR3 sequence is CASSFSTPNTEAFF. For the CDR3, the DNA is TGTGCCAGCAGTTTCTCCACACCGAACACTGAAGCTTTCTTT.